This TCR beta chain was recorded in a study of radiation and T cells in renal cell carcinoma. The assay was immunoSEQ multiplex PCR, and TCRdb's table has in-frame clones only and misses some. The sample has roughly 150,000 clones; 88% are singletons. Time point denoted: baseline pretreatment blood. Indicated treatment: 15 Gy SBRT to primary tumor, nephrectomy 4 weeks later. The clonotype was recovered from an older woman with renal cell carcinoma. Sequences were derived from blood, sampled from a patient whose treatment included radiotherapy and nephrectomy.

CDR3 residues: CASHPNYSNQPQHF. CDR3 bases: TGTGCCAGCCACCCCAACTATAGCAATCAGCCCCAGCATTTT. The rearrangement links TRBV19 to TRBJ1-5; D not resolved. CDR1 is LNHDA, CDR2 SQIVND, per germline (reference sequence). This CDR3 is built from 14 residues. Trimming took off 9 bases at V and 0 bases at J, with 12 bases between the two ends.